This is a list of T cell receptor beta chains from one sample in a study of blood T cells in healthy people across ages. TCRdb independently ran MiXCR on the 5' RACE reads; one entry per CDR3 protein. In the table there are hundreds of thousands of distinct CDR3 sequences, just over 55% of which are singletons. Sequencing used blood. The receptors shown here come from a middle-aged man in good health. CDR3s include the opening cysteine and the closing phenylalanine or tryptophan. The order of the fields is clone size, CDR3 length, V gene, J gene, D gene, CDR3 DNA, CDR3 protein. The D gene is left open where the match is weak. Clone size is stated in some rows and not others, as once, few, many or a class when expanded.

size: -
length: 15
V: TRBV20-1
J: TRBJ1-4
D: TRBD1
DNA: TGCAGTGCTAGTGGGCAGGGGGCAGAGAATGAAAAACTGTTTTTT
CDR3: CSASGQGAENEKLFF

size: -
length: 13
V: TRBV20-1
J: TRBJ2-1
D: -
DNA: TGCAGTGCCATCTCCGATAGCGGTCGAGGGCAGTTCTTC
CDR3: CSAISDSGRGQFF

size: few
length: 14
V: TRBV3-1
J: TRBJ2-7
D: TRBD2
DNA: TGTGCCAGCAGCCACAGACAGACGGGGGGCGAGCAGTACTTC
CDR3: CASSHRQTGGEQYF

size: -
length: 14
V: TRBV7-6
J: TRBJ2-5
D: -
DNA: TGTGCCAGCAGCTTATGGGGACACAGGGAGACCCAGTACTTC
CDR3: CASSLWGHRETQYF

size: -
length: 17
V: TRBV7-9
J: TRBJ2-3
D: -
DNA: TGTGCCAGCAGCCGGCGGCAGAGGGCATTTAGCGCAGATACGCAGTATTTT
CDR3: CASSRRQRAFSADTQYF

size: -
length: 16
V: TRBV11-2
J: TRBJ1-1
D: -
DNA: TGTGCCAGCAGCCCCCCGGGGAGGTTCAAGAACACTGAAGCTTTCTTT
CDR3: CASSPPGRFKNTEAFF

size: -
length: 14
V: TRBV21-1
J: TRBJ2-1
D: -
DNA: TGTGCCAGCAGCAATGATCTAGGAGTCGATGAGCAGTTCTTC
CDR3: CASSNDLGVDEQFF

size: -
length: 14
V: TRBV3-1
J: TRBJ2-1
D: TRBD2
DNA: TGTGCCAGCATCGATGGGACTAGCGGGGGGGTCGAGTTCTTC
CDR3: CASIDGTSGGVEFF

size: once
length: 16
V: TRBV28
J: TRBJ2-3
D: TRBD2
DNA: TGTGCCAGCAGTCGGACTAGCGGAACTAGCACAGATACGCAGTATTTT
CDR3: CASSRTSGTSTDTQYF

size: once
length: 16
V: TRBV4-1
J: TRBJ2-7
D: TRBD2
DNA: TGCGCCAGCAGCCAATTTCTTCCTAGCGGGAGTTGGGAGCAGTACTTC
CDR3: CASSQFLPSGSWEQYF

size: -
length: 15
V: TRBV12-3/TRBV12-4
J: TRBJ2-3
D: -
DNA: TGTGCCAGCAGTGAGACTAGAGGGGGCCTAGTTACGCAGTATTTT
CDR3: CASSETRGGLVTQYF

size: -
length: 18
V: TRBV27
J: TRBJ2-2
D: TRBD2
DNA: TGTGCCAGCAGTTTTTCTCTTGCGGGACTAGCGTACACCGGGGAGCTGTTTTTT
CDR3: CASSFSLAGLAYTGELFF

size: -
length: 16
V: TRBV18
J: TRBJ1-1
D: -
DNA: TGTGCCAGCTCACCACTCAGGACGGGAAAGGGCACTGAAGCTTTCTTT
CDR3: CASSPLRTGKGTEAFF

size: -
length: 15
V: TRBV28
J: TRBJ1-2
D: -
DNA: TGTGCCAGCACCTCCGGGGCCAGAGGCCTCTATGGCTACACCTTC
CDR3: CASTSGARGLYGYTF

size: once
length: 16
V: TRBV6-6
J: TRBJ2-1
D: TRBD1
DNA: TGTGCCAGCAGTTACTCGGGACAGGGCACGAGCAATGAGCAGTTCTTC
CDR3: CASSYSGQGTSNEQFF

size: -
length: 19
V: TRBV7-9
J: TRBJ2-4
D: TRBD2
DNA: TGTGCCTGCAGCTTAGCGGACACCCCAGGACTAGCGGGATTTGACATTCAGTACTTC
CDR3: CACSLADTPGLAGFDIQYF

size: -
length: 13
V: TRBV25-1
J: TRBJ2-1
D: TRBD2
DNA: TGTGCCAGCAGTACTAGCGGGAGTAATGAGCAGTTCTTC
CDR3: CASSTSGSNEQFF

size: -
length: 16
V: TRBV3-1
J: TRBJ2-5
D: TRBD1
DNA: TGTGCCAGCAGCCAGACCGGGACAGCCATCCAAGAGACCCAGTACTTC
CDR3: CASSQTGTAIQETQYF

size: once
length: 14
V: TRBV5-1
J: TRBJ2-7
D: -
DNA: TGCGCCAGCAGCTCCTCCGACGATACCTACGAGCAGTACTTC
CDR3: CASSSSDDTYEQYF

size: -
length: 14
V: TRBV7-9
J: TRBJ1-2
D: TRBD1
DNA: TGTGCCAGCAGCCAGGGGGGGACGCTAAGTGGCTACACCTTC
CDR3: CASSQGGTLSGYTF

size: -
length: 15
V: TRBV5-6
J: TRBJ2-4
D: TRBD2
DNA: TGTGCCAGCAGCCCCCCGGGGCGGCGGGGGAACATTCAGTACTTC
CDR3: CASSPPGRRGNIQYF

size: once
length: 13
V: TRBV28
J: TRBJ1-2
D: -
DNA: TGTGCCAGCAGTTGGAGTTTTAACTATGGCTACACCTTC
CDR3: CASSWSFNYGYTF

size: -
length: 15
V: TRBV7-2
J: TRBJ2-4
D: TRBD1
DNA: TGTGCCAGCAGCTCGGGACAGTTAGGCAAAAACATTCAGTACTTC
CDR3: CASSSGQLGKNIQYF

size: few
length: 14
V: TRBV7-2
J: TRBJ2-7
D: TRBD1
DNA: TGTGCCAGCGGGGTGGGACAGGGTATCTACGAGCAGTACTTC
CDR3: CASGVGQGIYEQYF

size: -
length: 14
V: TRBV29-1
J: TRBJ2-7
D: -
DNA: TGCAGCGTTGGTTCCAGGGCAAGCTCCTACGAGCAGTACTTC
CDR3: CSVGSRASSYEQYF

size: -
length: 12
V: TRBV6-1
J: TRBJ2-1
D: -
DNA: TGTGCCAGCAGTGAACAGTACAATGAGCAGTTCTTC
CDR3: CASSEQYNEQFF

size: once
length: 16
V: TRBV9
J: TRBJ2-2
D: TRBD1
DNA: TGTGCCAGCAGCCCTGCCTTGGTCAGGGGGCCCGGGGAGCTGTTTTTT
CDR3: CASSPALVRGPGELFF

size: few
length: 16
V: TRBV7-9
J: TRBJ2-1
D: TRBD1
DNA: TGTGCCAGCAGCTTAGTTAGGACAGGGGTTTACAATGAGCAGTTCTTC
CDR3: CASSLVRTGVYNEQFF

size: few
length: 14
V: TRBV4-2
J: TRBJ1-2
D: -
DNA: TGTGCCAGCAGCCCAGAAATGGGGATCTATGGCTACACCTTC
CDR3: CASSPEMGIYGYTF

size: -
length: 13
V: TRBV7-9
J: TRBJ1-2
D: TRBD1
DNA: TGTGCCAGCACCGGTCAGGGGGCGTATGGCTACACCTTC
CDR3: CASTGQGAYGYTF

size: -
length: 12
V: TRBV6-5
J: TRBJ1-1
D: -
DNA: TGTGCCAGCAGTCCAAGTACAGGTGAAGCTTTCTTT
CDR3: CASSPSTGEAFF

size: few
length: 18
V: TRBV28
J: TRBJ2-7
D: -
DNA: TGTGCCAGCAGTTTACCCGCAGAAAGGGGGGGAAAGTACTACGAGCAGTACTTC
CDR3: CASSLPAERGGKYYEQYF

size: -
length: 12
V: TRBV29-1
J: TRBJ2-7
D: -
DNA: TGCAGCGTTGGCCAGGGGCACAATGAGCAGTACTTC
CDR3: CSVGQGHNEQYF

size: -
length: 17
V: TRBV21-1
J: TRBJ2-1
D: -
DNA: TGTGCCAGCAGCAAAGGGCGCCGGGACAGGTCAGAGAATGAGCAGTTCTTC
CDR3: CASSKGRRDRSENEQFF

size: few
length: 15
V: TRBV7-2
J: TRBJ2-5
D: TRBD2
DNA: TGTGCCAGCAGCTTCTGGACTAGCGGTGGAGAGACCCAGTACTTC
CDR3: CASSFWTSGGETQYF